The next 19 T cell receptor beta chains were all read from a single sample in a study of sequential checkpoint blockade in melanoma. Treatment reported: randomized to nivolumab then ipilimumab (arm A) or the reverse (arm B). This table comes from immunoSEQ multiplex PCR, and its TCRdb copy is limited to in-frame clones, with some not included. The sample consists of 6,500 to 8,500 clones, over 45% of them appearing once. This specimen was CD8+ T cells sorted from blood (inferred from file names), taken from a patient given nivolumab and ipilimumab in sequence. The receptors here all came from a human donor with melanoma.

This clone was observed a handful of times. The chain employs TRBV7-9 and TRBJ2-7; possible D gene TRBD1, 6 bases. Per germline, CDR1 SEHNR and CDR2 FQNEAQ (reference sequence). The CDR3 runs to 13 residues. Trimming took off 5 bases at V and 6 bases at J, with 14 bases between the two ends. The CDR3 bases are TGTGCCAGCAGCGTACGGACAGAAGGCGAGCAGTACTTC. Translated: CASSVRTEGEQYF.

The chain carries TRBV7-9 and TRBJ2-7, with 8 bases identical to TRBD2. Per the germline V gene, CDR1 is SEHNR and CDR2 is FQNEAQ (reference sequence). The CDR3 covers 17 residues. The junction had 15 bases not matched to a gene; V was cut back by 5 bases and J by 3 bases. As DNA, the CDR3 is TGTGCCAGCAGCCCCCCTCGGGAGCTAGCGGGCCACTACGAGCAGTACTTC. It yields the protein CASSPPRELAGHYEQYF.

This clone has more than one count but fewer than ten. The rearrangement uses TRBV7-9 and TRBJ2-7, with D possibly being TRBD2 (7 bases). The CDR3 spans 14 residues. V lost 1 base to trimming and J lost 3 bases, with 10 bases between them. Germline V CDR1 and CDR2: SEHNR, FQNEAQ (reference sequence). The CDR3 here is CASSLGGGLYEQYF. CDR3 coding DNA: TGTGCCAGCAGCTTAGGGGGGGGCCTCTACGAGCAGTACTTC.

This chain uses TRBV28 with TRBJ1-1; possibly TRBD1 for D (5 bases). This CDR3 spans 16 amino acids. Looked up from germline, CDR1 is MDHEN and CDR2 is SYDVKM. The V and J ends lost 3 bases and 3 bases respectively, with 17 bases between them. Here the CDR3 DNA reads TGTGCCAGCAGTTTTTCCTTCGGGGGAGGGGACACTGAAGCTTTCTTT. Translated: CASSFSFGGGDTEAFF. The complete variable domain, with remaining parts taken from reference TRBV28 and TRBJ1-1, reads DVKVTQSSRYLVKRTGEKVFLECVQDMDHENMFWYRQDPGLGLRLIYFSYDVKMKEKGDIPEGYSVSREKKERFSLILESASTNQTSMYLCASSFSFGGGDTEAFFGQGTRLTVV.

V and J are TRBV11-2 and TRBJ2-7; TRBD2 agrees at 9 bases. Looked up from germline, CDR1 is SGHAT and CDR2 is FQNNGV. Trimming took 1 base from V and 3 from J; bases not matched to a gene: 10. CDR3 length: 17 amino acids. Written as DNA, the CDR3 is TGTGCCAGCAGCTTAGTTAGCGGGAGTCCGGAAGACTACGAGCAGTACTTC. Its protein is CASSLVSGSPEDYEQYF.

The chain has TRBV28 and TRBJ1-1, with D perhaps TRBD1 (6 bases). The CDR3 is made up of 17 amino acids. Germline CDR1 and CDR2: MDHEN and SYDVKM. V was cut by 5 bases and J by 4 bases, with 23 bases left in between. DNA for the CDR3: TGTGCCAGCAGTCTCTACACAGGGCCTACAGGAATCACTGAAGCTTTCTTT. Protein sequence: CASSLYTGPTGITEAFF.

The rearrangement links TRBV11-2 to TRBJ2-7, with 8 positions matching TRBD1. CDR1 is SGHAT, CDR2 FQNNGV, per germline. V lost 2 bases, J lost 9 bases, and 12 bases stayed unmatched. There are 15 residues in the CDR3. The CDR3 nucleotides read TGTGCCAGCAGCTTATTACTGCAGGGGGCAGAGGGGCAGTACTTC. This translates into CASSLLLQGAEGQYF.

This chain links TRBV9 with TRBJ2-1, with TRBD2 identical over 11 bases. The germline CDR1 and CDR2 sequences are SGDLS and YYNGEE. The J segment lost 5 bases and the V segment lost 0 bases, leaving 4 bases of the junction unmatched. The CDR3 extends over 16 amino acids. CDR3 region: CASSVAAGLADNEQFF. The CDR3 DNA is TGTGCCAGCAGCGTAGCGGCGGGACTAGCGGACAATGAGCAGTTCTTC.

V usage is TRBV27 and J usage is TRBJ2-7; TRBD2 is a possible D gene (6 bases). Trimming took 3 bases from V and 3 from J, leaving 12 bases between them. The germline CDR1 and CDR2 sequences are MNHEY and SMNVEV (reference sequence). This CDR3 has 14 amino acids. CDR3: CASSFRRENYEQYF. CDR3 bases: TGTGCCAGCAGTTTCAGACGGGAGAACTACGAGCAGTACTTC.

The V call is TRBV5-1, the J call TRBJ2-7; 7 bases agree with TRBD1. This CDR3 spans 13 amino acids. Germline lookup yields CDR1 SGHRS and CDR2 YFSETQ. The V segment lost 4 bases and the J segment 3 bases; nucleotides outside the gene matches: 4. The CDR3 is CASSRDSYYEQYF. CDR3 DNA sequence: TGCGCCAGCAGCCGGGACAGCTACTACGAGCAGTACTTC.

A few counts support this clone. This chain links TRBV11-3 with TRBJ2-3, with 8 bases identical to TRBD1. Per germline, CDR1 SGHNT and CDR2 YENEEA. J gave up 4 bases and V 4 bases, and 4 bases lay outside the gene matches. The CDR3 loop spans 14 amino acids. The CDR3 spells CASSSGQGSDTQYF. The DNA for the CDR3 is TGTGCCAGCAGCTCCGGACAGGGCTCAGATACGCAGTATTTT.

This clone is deemed medium-sized. The J gene is TRBJ2-3, the V gene TRBV29-1, with D possibly being TRBD2 (7 bases). The CDR3 consists of 15 residues. V gave up 2 bases and J gave up 0 bases, with 12 bases separating them. The germline gives CDR1 SQVTM, CDR2 ANQGSEA. The CDR3 coding sequence is TGCAGCGTTGAACGAGGGGGGGACAGCACAGATACGCAGTATTTT. Its translation: CSVERGGDSTDTQYF.

The rearrangement links TRBV28 to TRBJ1-2, with D unresolved. V dropped 2 bases and J dropped 4 bases, with 8 bases sitting between them. CDR1 and CDR2 from the germline V gene are MDHEN and SYDVKM. The CDR3 is 13 amino acids. The CDR3 protein is CASSLNRAYGYTF. CDR3 bases: TGTGCCAGCAGTTTAAACAGAGCCTATGGCTACACCTTC.

The gene calls are TRBV10-3 and TRBJ2-7; 8 positions agree with TRBD1. Trimming removed 9 bases from V and 4 bases from J; junction bases left unmatched: 11. CDR3 size: 14 residues. Looked up from germline, CDR1 is ENHRY and CDR2 is SYGVKD. CDR3 nucleotides: TGTGCCATAGGGACAGGCGAAGTTACATACGAGCAGTACTTC. Protein: CAIGTGEVTYEQYF.

CDR3 sequence: CASSQASGLSSYEQYF. DNA for the CDR3: TGCGCCAGCAGCCAAGCTAGCGGTTTGAGCTCCTACGAGCAGTACTTC. This sequence joins TRBV4-1 and TRBJ2-7; 7 bases are a match to TRBD2. Trimming at V came to 1 base and at J to 0 bases, leaving 6 bases not matched to a gene. The CDR3 consists of 16 residues. CDR1 and CDR2 (germline): MGHRA, YSYEKL.

The rearrangement uses TRBV5-6 and TRBJ1-5; D is uncertain. Germline CDR1 and CDR2: SGHDT and YYEEEE. Trimming stripped 4 bases from V and 8 bases from J, with 16 bases between. The CDR3 is 14 amino acids. CDR3: CASSHRSGAEPQHF. The CDR3 DNA reads as TGTGCCAGCAGCCACCGTTCAGGCGCCGAGCCCCAGCATTTT.

J is TRBJ2-5 and V is TRBV2, with a tentative D call TRBD2 (6 bases). The germline V gene has CDR1 SNHLY and CDR2 FYNNEI. The CDR3 has 16 residues. Trimming left V 6 bases short and J 0 bases short, with 17 bases between. This chain's CDR3 is CASRELEAGNQETQYF. The CDR3 DNA sequence: TGTGCCAGCAGGGAACTAGAGGCGGGGAACCAAGAGACCCAGTACTTC.

In this sample, this clone turned up once. The genes are TRBV7-2 and TRBJ2-1, with D perhaps TRBD1 (5 bases). The germline V gene encodes CDR1 SGHTA and CDR2 FQGNSA. CDR3 size: 15 residues. Trimming took 6 bases from V and 4 from J, leaving 16 bases between them. CDR3 sequence (DNA): TGTGCCAGCAGTCTCCTCGCAGGGTCTTACAATGAGCAGTTCTTC. This encodes CASSLLAGSYNEQFF.

This clone has only a few counts. The rearrangement uses TRBV5-4 and TRBJ2-7; TRBD2 matches 9 bases. The CDR3 sequence is 15 residues long. CDR1 and CDR2 (germline): SGHNT, YYREEE (reference sequence). With 3 bases clipped from V and 4 bases from J, the junction kept 8 bases outside the gene matches. The CDR3 DNA is TGTGCCAGCAGCTACCGGACTAGCGAACTGTACGAGCAGTACTTC. It specifies CASSYRTSELYEQYF.